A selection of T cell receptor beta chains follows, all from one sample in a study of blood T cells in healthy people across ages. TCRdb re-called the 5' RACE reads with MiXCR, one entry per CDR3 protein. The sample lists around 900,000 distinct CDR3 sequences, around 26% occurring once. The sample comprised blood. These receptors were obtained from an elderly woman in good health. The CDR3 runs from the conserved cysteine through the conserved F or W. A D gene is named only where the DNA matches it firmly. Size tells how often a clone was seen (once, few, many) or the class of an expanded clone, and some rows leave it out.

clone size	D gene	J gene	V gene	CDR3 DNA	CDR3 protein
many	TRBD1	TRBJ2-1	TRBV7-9	TGTGCCAGCAGCCGACCCGGGACAGGGCCCGACAATGAGCAGTTCTTC	CASSRPGTGPDNEQFF
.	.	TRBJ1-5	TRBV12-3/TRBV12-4	TGTGCCAGCAGTTTAAAGTCAGGGAGGACCCAGCATTTT	CASSLKSGRTQHF
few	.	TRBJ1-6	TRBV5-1	TGCGCCAGCAGCGCCGGACAAGCAACTGGACCCCTCCACTTT	CASSAGQATGPLHF
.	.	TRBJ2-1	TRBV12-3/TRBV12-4	TGTGCCAGCAGTGTCCCGGGACTGGGCAGGAATGAGCAGTTCTTC	CASSVPGLGRNEQFF
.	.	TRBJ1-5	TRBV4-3	TGCGCCAGCAGCCAAGATCATTACAGGGCTCACCCCCAGCATTTT	CASSQDHYRAHPQHF
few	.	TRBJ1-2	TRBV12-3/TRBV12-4	TGTGCCAGCACCCCGGGGCACCTCTATGACTACACCTTC	CASTPGHLYDYTF
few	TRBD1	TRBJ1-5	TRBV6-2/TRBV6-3	TGTGCCAGCAGTTCGATGGGACAGAGCAATCAGCCCCAGCATTTT	CASSSMGQSNQPQHF
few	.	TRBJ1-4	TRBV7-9	TGTGCCAGCAGTCTTGGGCCAACAACTAATGAAAAACTGTTTTTT	CASSLGPTTNEKLFF
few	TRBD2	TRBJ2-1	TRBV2	TGTGCCAGCAGTGAACACCCTAGCGGGGGTTACATTAGCTCCTACAATGAGCAGTTCTTC	CASSEHPSGGYISSYNEQFF
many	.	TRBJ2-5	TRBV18	TGTGCCAGCTCACCATCGTCGGTCGTTGAGACCCAGTACTTC	CASSPSSVVETQYF
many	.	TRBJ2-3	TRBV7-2	TGTGCCAGCAGCTTATTCTCAGATACGCAGTATTTT	CASSLFSDTQYF
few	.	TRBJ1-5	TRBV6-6	TGTGCCAGCAGTCAAACTAGGGATCAGCCCCAGCATTTT	CASSQTRDQPQHF
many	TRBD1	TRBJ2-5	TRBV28	TGTGCCAGCAGCAGGGGGCCTCGGGCAGAGACCCAGTACTTC	CASSRGPRAETQYF
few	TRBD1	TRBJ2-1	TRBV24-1	TGTGCCACCAGTGATCCAGGGGGCGCATCCTACAATGAGCAGTTCTTC	CATSDPGGASYNEQFF
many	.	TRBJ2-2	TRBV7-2	TGTGCCAGCAGCGCAGGGTTGCCCGGGGAGCTGTTTTTT	CASSAGLPGELFF
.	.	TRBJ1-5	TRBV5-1	TGCGCCAGCAGCTTGGATGGGGCACGAGATCAGCCCCGGCATTTT	CASSLDGARDQPRHF
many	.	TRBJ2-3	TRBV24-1	TGTGCCACCAGTGATTTGCAAGGCGGAGACTTACTACGCACAGATACGCAGTATTTT	CATSDLQGGDLLRTDTQYF
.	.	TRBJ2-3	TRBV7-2	TGTGCCAGCAGCCCAGGTCTGGCGGGGGCCCTCACAGATACGCAGTATTTT	CASSPGLAGALTDTQYF
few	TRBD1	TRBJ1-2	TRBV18	TGTGCCAGCTCACCATCCACCGGGACAGGGGGCGGCTTTAACTATGGCTACACCTTC	CASSPSTGTGGGFNYGYTF
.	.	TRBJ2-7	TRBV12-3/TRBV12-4	TGTGCTAGCAGTTTTTTCAGGGTGAGGTCCTACAATGAGCAGTACTTC	CASSFFRVRSYNEQYF
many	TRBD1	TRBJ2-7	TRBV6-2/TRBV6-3	TGTGCCAGCAGTGACCGGGACAGGGGTCCCTACGAGCAGTACTTC	CASSDRDRGPYEQYF
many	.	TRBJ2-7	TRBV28	TGTGCCAGCAGTTTGGTGGGGCAAGTCTACGAGCAGTACTTC	CASSLVGQVYEQYF
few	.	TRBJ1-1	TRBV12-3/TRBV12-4	TGTGCCAGCAGCGCTGGGGGGCAGCTGAACACTGAAGCTTTCTTT	CASSAGGQLNTEAFF
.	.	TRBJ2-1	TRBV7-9	TGTGCCAGCAGCTTAGCCTCAGGAGAGACCCAGTTCTTC	CASSLASGETQFF
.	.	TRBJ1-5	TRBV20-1	TGCAGTGCTAGAGACGCAGGGAGTGGCAATCAACCCCAGCATTTT	CSARDAGSGNQPQHF
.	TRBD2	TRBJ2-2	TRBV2	TGTGCCAGCACTTGGGGGAGGGCTAGCGGGGACGGCGGTCTGTTTTTT	CASTWGRASGDGGLFF
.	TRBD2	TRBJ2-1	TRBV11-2	TGTGCCAGCAGCTTGCGGGGGGGCAGTTTCTCCAACCACAATGAGCAGTTCTTC	CASSLRGGSFSNHNEQFF
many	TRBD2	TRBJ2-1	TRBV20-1	TGCAGTGCCAGTAGCGGGGTCAGCTCCTACAATGAGCAGTTCTTC	CSASSGVSSYNEQFF
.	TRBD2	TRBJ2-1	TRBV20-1	TGCAGTGCTATAGGCGCGGGGGGCAACTCCTACAATGAGCAGTTCTTC	CSAIGAGGNSYNEQFF